This T cell receptor beta chain stems from a study of blood T cells in healthy people across ages. This clonotype came up a few times. The CDR3 is 13 residues long. Germline CDR1 DFQATT, CDR2 SNEGSKA (reference sequence). The germline V and J ends were trimmed by 7 bases and 1 base, with 13 bases remaining between them. Sample-barcoded 5' priming and a J-beta primer mix drove a second PCR of 7 to 11 cycles. A single record per CDR3 protein comes from TCRdb applying MiXCR to the 5' RACE reads. The sample consists of about 1.6 million distinct CDR3 sequences, about 35% of them appearing once. The specimen was blood. V gene TRBV20-1 combines with J gene TRBJ1-1, with D possibly TRBD1 on 5 matching bases. The receptor was isolated from a woman aged 25 to 39 in good health. The CDR3 protein is CSVPLQANTEAFF. In DNA, the CDR3 is TGCAGTGTACCCTTACAGGCGAACACTGAAGCTTTCTTT.